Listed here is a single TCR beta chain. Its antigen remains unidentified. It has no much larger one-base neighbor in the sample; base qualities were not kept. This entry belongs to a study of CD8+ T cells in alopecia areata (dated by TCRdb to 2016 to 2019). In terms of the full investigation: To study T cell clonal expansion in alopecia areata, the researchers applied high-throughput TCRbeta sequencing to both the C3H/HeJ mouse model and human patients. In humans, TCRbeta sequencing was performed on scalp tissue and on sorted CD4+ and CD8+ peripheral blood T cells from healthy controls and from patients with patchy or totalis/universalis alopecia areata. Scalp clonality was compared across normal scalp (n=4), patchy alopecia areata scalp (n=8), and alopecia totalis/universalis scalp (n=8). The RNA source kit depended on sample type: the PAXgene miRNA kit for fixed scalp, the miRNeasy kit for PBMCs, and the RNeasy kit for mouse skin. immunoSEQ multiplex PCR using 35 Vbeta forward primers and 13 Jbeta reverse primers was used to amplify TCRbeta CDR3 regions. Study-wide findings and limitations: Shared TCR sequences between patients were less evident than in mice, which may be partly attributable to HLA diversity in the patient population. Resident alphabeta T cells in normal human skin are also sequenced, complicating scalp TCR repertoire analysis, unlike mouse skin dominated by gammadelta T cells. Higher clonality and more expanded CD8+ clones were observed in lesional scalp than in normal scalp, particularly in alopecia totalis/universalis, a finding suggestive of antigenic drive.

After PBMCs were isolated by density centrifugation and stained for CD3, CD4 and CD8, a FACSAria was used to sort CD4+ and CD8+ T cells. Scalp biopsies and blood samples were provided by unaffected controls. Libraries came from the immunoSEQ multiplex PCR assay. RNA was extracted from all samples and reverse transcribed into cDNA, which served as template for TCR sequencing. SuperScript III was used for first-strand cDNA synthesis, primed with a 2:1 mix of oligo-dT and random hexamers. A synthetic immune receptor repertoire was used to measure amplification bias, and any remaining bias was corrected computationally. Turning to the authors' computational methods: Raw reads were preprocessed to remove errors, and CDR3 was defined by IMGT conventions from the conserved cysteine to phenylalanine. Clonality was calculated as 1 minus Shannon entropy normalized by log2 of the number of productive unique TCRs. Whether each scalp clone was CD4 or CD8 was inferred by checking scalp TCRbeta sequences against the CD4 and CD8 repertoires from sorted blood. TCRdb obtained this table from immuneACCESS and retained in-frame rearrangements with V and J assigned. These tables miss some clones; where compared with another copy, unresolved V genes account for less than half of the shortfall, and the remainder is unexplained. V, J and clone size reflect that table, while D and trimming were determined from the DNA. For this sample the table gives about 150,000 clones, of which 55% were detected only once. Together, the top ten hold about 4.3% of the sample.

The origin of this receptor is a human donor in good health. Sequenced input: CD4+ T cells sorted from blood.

The CDR3 here reads CSATAGTIYEQYF. The DNA sequence is given as TGCAGCGCAACGGCCGGGACAATCTACGAGCAGTACTTC. The rearranged segments are TRBV29-1 and TRBJ2-7; TRBD1 is perhaps the D gene, given 6 matching bases. From the cysteine up to the phenylalanine, the CDR3 has a length of 13 residues. Here the CDR3 DNA is all that survives: 39 bases in frame from base 1. Trimming removed 7 bases from V and 3 bases from J, leaving 16 bases between the germline ends. CDR1 and CDR2 were assigned from the germline V gene as SQVTM and ANQGSEA.